These T cell receptor beta chains were read from a single sample in a study of blood T cell repertoires in COVID-19. Clones were sequenced by immunoSEQ multiplex PCR, and TCRdb holds only the in-frame ones, with some missing. The sample yields about 290,000 clones, about nine tenths seen once. Material for sequencing was peripheral blood. These receptors came from a young woman with COVID-19, enrolled during active disease. Both conserved end residues are part of each CDR3.

len,v_gene,CDR3aa
16,TRBV28,CASSLWPGQGAYEQYF
14,TRBV5-1,CASSLGGGDQPQHF
12,TRBV12-5,CASGSATGELFF
18,TRBV2,CASSDGQGTFSYNSPLHF
15,TRBV7-9,CASSLTSAARGEQFF
18,TRBV4-1,CASSRGTGKLSYNSPLHF
12,TRBV9,CASSVPLPEAFF
13,TRBV6-5,CASSSRQGTEAFF
14,TRBV5-6,CASSLDEGAVEAFF
13,TRBV11-2,CASSLRTGTPQHF
14,TRBV7-2,CASSLGGANYGYTF
14,TRBV12-5,CASGSTDSQETQYF
13,TRBV19,CASAAWAAYEQYF
18,TRBV6-4,CASITRRGGPRLQETQYF
15,TRBV18,CASSPRTGENTEAFF
14,TRBV15,CATSRDSINSPLHF
20,TRBV9,CASSVAGQTAGTATNEKLFF
11,TRBV5-6,CASSFRRGHTF
12,TRBV5-1,CASNEPNSPLHF
15,TRBV27,CASSLRGSSNQPQHF
15,TRBV4-1,CASSQGGLEQETQYF
15,TRBV6-5,CASRTDRGSYNEQFF
10,TRBV6-5,CASSFPVQYF
14,TRBV30,CAWSTGNYNYGYTF
20,TRBV5-8,CASSWGARGGSTSSYNEQFF
14,TRBV30,CAWRSDRRNSPLHF
18,TRBV3-1/TRBV3-2,CASSQDTLAGDPRDEQFF
13,TRBV30,CAWSVFRPGGYTF
16,TRBV7-2,CASSLGYSGGADTQYF
14,TRBV5-4,CASTEDRINEKLFF
15,TRBV5-5,CASSLVGTTNYGYTF
13,TRBV2,CASDAQGGTEAFF
13,TRBV28,CASTRGGVGAQHF
14,TRBV11-2,CASSMTRAKDEQFF
15,TRBV19,CASSDRFGSYNEQFF
15,TRBV6-5,CASSNFLGVNYGYTF
15,TRBV11-2,CASSRTSGGYNEQFF
15,TRBV23-1,CASSSRPGLTYEQYF
14,TRBV18,CASSDTGIFYGYTF
13,TRBV27,CASSTGGPDTQYF
14,TRBV27,CASSDRGFTDTQYF
16,TRBV2,CASSLARVAGANVLTF
15,TRBV5-1,CASRAGTGLVGELFF
15,TRBV10-2,CASRALEGGKDTQYF
15,TRBV4-1,CASSQDGQGAETQYF
16,TRBV7-8,CASSPEVQTTATEAFF
14,TRBV3-1/TRBV3-2,CASSRNRGNSPLHF
11,TRBV3-1/TRBV3-2,CASSQADIQYF
15,TRBV27,CAIGLGRGDYNEQFF
14,TRBV19,CASSGQESSYEQYF
13,TRBV7-9,CASSLEGAFEQYF